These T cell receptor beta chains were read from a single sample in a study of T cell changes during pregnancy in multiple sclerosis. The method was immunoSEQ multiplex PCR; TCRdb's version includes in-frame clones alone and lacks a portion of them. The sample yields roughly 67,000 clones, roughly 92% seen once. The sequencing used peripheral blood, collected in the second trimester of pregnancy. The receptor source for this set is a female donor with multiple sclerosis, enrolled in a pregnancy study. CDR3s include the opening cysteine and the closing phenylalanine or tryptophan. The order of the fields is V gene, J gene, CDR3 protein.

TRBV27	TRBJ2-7	CASSLYGGAVYEQYF
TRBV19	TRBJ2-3	CASTQGTDTQYF
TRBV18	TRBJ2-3	CASSFGTGVSTGTDTQYF
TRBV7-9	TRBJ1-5	CASSFGPQGSEPQHF
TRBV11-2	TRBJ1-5	CASSLGGRVGGEPQHF
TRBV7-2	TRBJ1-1	CASGAGMNTEAFF
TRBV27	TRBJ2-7	CASSLTGEGFRAYEQYF
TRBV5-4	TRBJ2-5	CASSLQGAQETQYF
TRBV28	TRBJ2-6	CASSSKGLRAGANVLTF
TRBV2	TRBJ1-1	CASSELESSPEAFF
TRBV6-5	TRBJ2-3	CASSASGLSTDTQYF
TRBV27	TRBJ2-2	CASSTYPSGGVGTGELFF
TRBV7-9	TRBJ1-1	CASSTRQNTEAFF
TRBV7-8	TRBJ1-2	CASSPHRGRGAGDDGYTF
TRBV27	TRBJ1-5	CASRRQGGNQPQHF
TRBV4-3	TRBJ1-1	CASSQVGGGGTEAFF
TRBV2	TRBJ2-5	CASSFQETQYF
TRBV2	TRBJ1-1	CASRDKGQGTGLNTEAFF
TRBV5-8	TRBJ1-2	CASSQDAGQNYGYTF
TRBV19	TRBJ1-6	CASSMGLQGAADSPLHF
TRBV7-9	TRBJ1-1	CASSPQDTEAFF
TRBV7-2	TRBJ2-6	CASQGTGANVLTF
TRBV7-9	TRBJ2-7	CASSSLDSTYEQYF
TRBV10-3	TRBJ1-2	CAISESARLYYGYTF
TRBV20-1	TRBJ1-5	CSALTSQPQHF
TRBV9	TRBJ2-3	CASTQTSGSTDTQYF
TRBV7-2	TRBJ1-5	CASSFEGGQPQHF
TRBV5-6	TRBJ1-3	CASSLVQGMGYRSGNTIYF
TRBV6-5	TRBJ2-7	CATGGGGTHYEQYF
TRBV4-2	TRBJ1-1	CASSQEATAQSNTEAFF
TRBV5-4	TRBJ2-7	CASSLAGSADYEQYF
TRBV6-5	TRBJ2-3	CASTLAGASTDTQYF